The rows below give T cell receptor beta chains drawn from one sample of a study of T cell responses to AZD1222 COVID-19 vaccine. Only in-frame clones appear in the TCRdb table, and some are missing; sequencing was by immunoSEQ multiplex PCR. The data hold some 100,000 clones, with about 85% observed a single time. Sample: peripheral blood, taken on day 0 of AZD1222 vaccination. The origin of the receptors is an adult in good health. The CDR3 runs from the conserved cysteine through the conserved F or W. A D gene is named only where the DNA matches it firmly. Some rows have no size entry. The others give once, few or many, or a class for an expanded clone.

clone_size d_call j_call v_call cdr3_aa cdr3_nt
. . TRBJ2-5 TRBV5-1 CASSLVSVQETQYF TGCGCCAGCAGCTTGGTGTCAGTCCAAGAGACCCAGTACTTC
. . TRBJ1-3 TRBV28 CASSFNLQGRNTIYF TGTGCCAGCAGTTTTAACTTGCAGGGAAGAAACACCATATATTTT
. . TRBJ1-6 TRBV19 CARHGAQGGSSYNSPLHF TGTGCCAGGCACGGGGCCCAGGGTGGGAGCTCCTATAATTCACCCCTCCACTTT
few TRBD2 TRBJ2-2 TRBV4-2 CASSHNTWAGTSGRAWESGELFF TGTGCCAGCAGCCACAACACCTGGGCCGGGACTAGCGGGAGGGCCTGGGAAAGCGGGGAGCTGTTTTTT
. TRBD2 TRBJ2-1 TRBV28 CASSSPGLVPNEQFF TGTGCCAGCAGTTCTCCGGGACTAGTACCAAATGAGCAGTTCTTC
. . TRBJ1-1 TRBV7-2 CASTSVAGVAFF TGTGCCAGCACCAGCGTTGCAGGGGTAGCTTTCTTT
. TRBD2 TRBJ2-2 TRBV9 CASSVRGDLRTSGRGTGELFF TGTGCCAGCAGCGTACGGGGCGATCTTCGGACTAGCGGGAGGGGCACCGGGGAGCTGTTTTTT
. . TRBJ2-7 TRBV19 CASSIGRFYEQYF TGTGCCAGTAGTATTGGCAGGTTCTACGAGCAGTACTTC
. . TRBJ2-3 TRBV5-1 CASSRSGPSTDTQYF TGCGCCAGCAGTCGGAGCGGGCCGAGCACAGATACGCAGTATTTT
. . TRBJ1-5 TRBV2 CASSEDRLSNQPQHF TGTGCCAGCAGTGAGGACAGACTAAGCAATCAGCCCCAGCATTTT
. . TRBJ1-1 TRBV15 CATSRRAENTEAFF TGTGCCACCAGCAGACGTGCCGAGAACACTGAAGCTTTCTTT
. TRBD1 TRBJ1-1 TRBV4-1 CASSQYLAGKDRESRDTEAFF TGCGCCAGCAGCCAATACCTCGCCGGTAAGGACAGGGAAAGTCGGGACACTGAAGCTTTCTTT
. TRBD2 TRBJ2-1 TRBV13 CASSLVTSGGRSYNEQFF TGTGCCAGCAGCTTAGTAACTAGCGGGGGACGCTCCTACAATGAGCAGTTCTTC
many . TRBJ1-2 TRBV19 CASERRVGGSYGYTF TGTGCCAGCGAGAGACGGGTCGGGGGGTCCTATGGCTACACCTTC
. . TRBJ2-1 TRBV24-1 CATSGEGDNEQFF TGTGCCACCAGTGGTGAGGGGGACAATGAGCAGTTCTTC
. . TRBJ1-1 TRBV29-1 CSVCRGRDTEAFF TGCAGCGTTTGTCGGGGGCGCGACACTGAAGCTTTCTTT
. . TRBJ1-5 TRBV19 CASSIDSGGQNQPQHF TGTGCCAGTAGTATAGATAGCGGGGGGCAGAATCAGCCCCAGCATTTT
. TRBD2 TRBJ2-7 TRBV19 CASSSPSGAREQYF TGTGCCAGTAGTTCGCCTAGCGGTGCAAGGGAGCAGTACTTC
few . TRBJ1-2 TRBV6-5 CASSYSSSFYGYTF TGTGCCAGCAGTTACTCGAGCAGTTTTTATGGCTACACCTTC
. TRBD2 TRBJ2-5 TRBV7-2 CASSIGTSGGSMETQYF TGTGCCAGCAGCATCGGGACTAGCGGGGGGAGTATGGAGACCCAGTACTTC
. . TRBJ1-6 TRBV30 CAWSADQGSGSPLHF TGTGCCTGGAGTGCCGATCAAGGGTCTGGGTCACCCCTCCACTTT
. . TRBJ2-2 TRBV30 CAWSYSSGELFF TGTGCCTGGAGTTACTCTAGCGGGGAGCTGTTTTTT
. . TRBJ1-2 TRBV6-1 CASSEVAEYGYTF TGTGCCAGCAGTGAAGTGGCAGAGTATGGCTACACCTTC
. TRBD1 TRBJ1-5 TRBV7-8 CASSLVGGQGDQPQHF TGTGCCAGCAGCTTAGTCGGGGGACAGGGGGATCAGCCCCAGCATTTT
. TRBD2 TRBJ2-1 TRBV5-4 CASSLGGSDNEQFF TGTGCCAGCAGCTTAGGCGGGAGCGACAATGAGCAGTTCTTC
. TRBD2 TRBJ2-1 TRBV27 CASSSGTSGYNEQFF TGTGCCAGCAGTTCCGGGACTAGCGGATACAATGAGCAGTTCTTC
few . TRBJ2-2 TRBV19 CASSIRGGGELFF TGTGCCAGTAGTATAAGGGGAGGTGGGGAGCTGTTTTTT
. . TRBJ1-2 TRBV18 CASSTGTQNYGYTF TGTGCCAGCTCAACAGGGACACAAAACTATGGCTACACCTTC
once . TRBJ1-2 TRBV5-4 CASSVRQAGGYGYTF TGTGCCAGCAGCGTGAGACAGGCTGGTGGGTATGGCTACACCTTC
. . TRBJ1-2 TRBV5-1 CPCRCWDYGYTF TGCCCTTGTAGGTGTTGGGACTATGGCTACACCTTC
. . TRBJ1-2 TRBV7-9 CASSLNSWKNYGYTF TGTGCCAGCAGCTTAAACTCATGGAAAAACTATGGCTACACCTTC
once . TRBJ2-1 TRBV4-1 CASSQAHPRSDEQFF TGCGCCAGCAGCCAAGCCCACCCTCGGTCGGATGAGCAGTTCTTC
. . TRBJ2-2 TRBV19 CASTGILNTGELFF TGTGCCAGTACCGGGATCCTGAACACCGGGGAGCTGTTTTTT
. TRBD1 TRBJ1-5 TRBV7-9 CASSLARDRVTDQPQHF TGTGCCAGCAGCTTAGCCCGGGACAGGGTAACAGATCAGCCCCAGCATTTT
. . TRBJ2-3 TRBV7-2 CASSLDGTSTDTQYF TGTGCCAGCAGCTTAGACGGGACCAGCACAGATACGCAGTATTTT
. . TRBJ1-5 TRBV27 CASSLSLNQPQHF TGTGCCAGCAGTTTGTCGCTGAATCAGCCCCAGCATTTT
. . TRBJ1-2 TRBV7-8 CASSFSASQANYGYTF TGTGCCAGCAGCTTTTCGGCCAGCCAGGCTAACTATGGCTACACCTTC
. TRBD2 TRBJ2-3 TRBV30 CAWSRTSGGAAQYF TGTGCCTGGAGTAGGACTAGCGGGGGGGCAGCGCAGTATTTT
once . TRBJ1-6 TRBV4-2 CASSPTRGSPLHF TGTGCCAGCAGCCCGACGCGGGGCTCACCCCTCCACTTT
. . TRBJ1-2 TRBV10-2 CASSRGWIGTF TGCGCCAGCAGCCGAGGATGGATCGGCACCTTC
. TRBD1 TRBJ2-2 TRBV6-2/TRBV6-3 CASSGRTGGFGTGELFF TGTGCCAGCAGTGGGAGAACAGGGGGCTTCGGCACCGGGGAGCTGTTTTTT
. . TRBJ1-3 TRBV14 CASSQSFRGRTIYF TGTGCCAGCAGCCAGTCCTTCAGGGGACGCACCATATATTTT
few TRBD2 TRBJ2-7 TRBV27 CASSTDGLAGSSYEQYF TGTGCCAGCAGCACAGACGGACTAGCGGGTTCCTCCTACGAGCAGTACTTC
. . TRBJ2-2 TRBV7-7 CASSLVAGSHGELFF TGTGCCAGCAGCTTAGTGGCCGGGTCCCACGGGGAGCTGTTTTTT
once TRBD2 TRBJ2-1 TRBV7-2 CASSLSGSRSYNEQFF TGTGCCAGCAGTCTCAGCGGGAGTCGTTCCTACAATGAGCAGTTCTTC
. TRBD1 TRBJ1-1 TRBV6-5 CASKDRENTEAFF TGTGCCAGTAAGGACAGGGAAAACACTGAAGCTTTCTTT